This paragraph reports one TCR beta chain. The antigen remains unidentified. This specimen comes from a study of T cells expressing NK-cell markers. Study-level results: NKG2C+ dominant clonotypes from roughly 6 donors made up roughly 1.0-7.0% of CD8+ T cells.

Using the 5' RACE reads, TCRdb records one entry per CDR3 protein without DNA. Its clone listing holds about 450,000 distinct CDR3 sequences. In germline, CDR1 is LGHNA, CDR2 YSLEER. The CDR3 extends over 14 amino acids. Sequenced material: blood T cells: a sorted CD56 or NKG2C T cell subset, CD4+ or CD8+ T cells, or bulk PBMC T cells (not recorded which). This rearrangement joins TRBV4-3 to TRBJ2-3. The clonotype comes from a woman aged 18 to 75 in good health. CDR3 region: CASSQDHLADTQYF.